The 25 T cell receptor beta chains below were found in one sample sequenced in a study of blood T cell repertoires in COVID-19. TCRdb keeps only in-frame clones here, not all; method: immunoSEQ multiplex PCR. The sample holds some 250,000 clones, more than 70% seen once. Sequenced: peripheral blood. These receptor sequences come from a woman aged 40 to 49 who had recovered from COVID-19.

This clone was picked up a small number of times. The chain employs TRBV7-2 and TRBJ1-6, with D tentatively TRBD1 (5 bases). Looked up from germline, CDR1 is SGHTA and CDR2 is FQGNSA. The V and J ends lost 1 base and 9 bases respectively, with 16 bases between them. CDR3 length equals 16 residues. CDR3 sequence: CASSLGLGRVGSPLHF. The CDR3 nucleotides are TGTGCCAGCAGCTTAGGTTTGGGCAGGGTCGGTTCACCCCTCCACTTT.

This clone was recorded at least ten times. This chain joins TRBV7-9 and TRBJ1-1; 9 bases agree with TRBD1. In germline, CDR1 is SEHNR, CDR2 FQNEAQ (reference sequence). The V gene end was trimmed by 5 bases and the J gene end by 0 bases; junction bases not matched to a gene: 7. The CDR3 loop spans 16 amino acids. The CDR3 nucleotides read TGTGCCAGCAGCCACCGGGACAGGGCGGTGAACACTGAAGCTTTCTTT. This encodes CASSHRDRAVNTEAFF. Based on the CDR3 plus reference TRBV7-9 and TRBJ1-1, the full variable domain is DTGVSQNPRHKITKRGQNVTFRCDPISEHNRLYWYRQTLGQGPEFLTYFQNEAQLEKSRLLSDRFSAERPKGSFSTLEIQRTEQGDSAMYLCASSHRDRAVNTEAFFGQGTRLTVV.

This clone was found once. In DNA, the CDR3 is TGTGCCAGCAGCCTAGTTTTGGGGCGAGGTACCTCACCCCTCCACTTT. Its translation: CASSLVLGRGTSPLHF. The chain combines TRBV7-9 with TRBJ1-6, with D possibly being TRBD1 (5 bases). Germline CDR1 SEHNR, CDR2 FQNEAQ (reference sequence). The CDR3 consists of 16 residues. With 5 bases removed from V and 10 bases from J, the gap between germline ends came to 21 bases.

The rearrangement links TRBV19 to TRBJ1-2, with D unclear. Trimming stripped 3 bases from V and 4 bases from J, with 6 bases between. The CDR3 contains 12 residues. Germline CDR1 is LNHDA and CDR2 is SQIVND (reference sequence). The CDR3 nucleotides are TGTGCCAGTAGTATTTCCAGCTATGGCTACACCTTC. Encoded protein: CASSISSYGYTF. Combining the CDR3 with reference TRBV19 and TRBJ1-2 gives the whole variable domain DGGITQSPKYLFRKEGQNVTLSCEQNLNHDAMYWYRQDPGQGLRLIYYSQIVNDFQKGDIAEGYSVSREKKESFPLTVTSAQKNPTAFYLCASSISSYGYTFGSGTRLTVV.

The chain recombines TRBV6-5 with TRBJ2-1, with 11 nucleotides matching TRBD1. Unmatched junction bases numbered 4, after V lost 6 bases and J lost 6 bases. This CDR3 is built from 14 residues. Germline V gene sequence: CDR1 MNHEY, CDR2 SVGAGI. Here the CDR3 DNA reads TGTGCCAGCAGGGCCGGGACAGGGGGCAATGAGCAGTTCTTC. This sequence encodes CASRAGTGGNEQFF.

The rearrangement links TRBV13 to TRBJ2-1, with D maybe TRBD2 (5 bases). V was trimmed by 1 base and J by 10 bases, leaving 14 bases between them. This CDR3 contains 14 residues. CDR1 is PRHDT and CDR2 is FYEKMQ in the germline V gene (reference sequence). CDR3 region: CASSLAPEVGEQFF. The DNA of the CDR3 is TGTGCCAGCAGCTTAGCCCCGGAGGTCGGGGAGCAGTTCTTC.

The chain recombines TRBV9 with TRBJ1-5, with D tentatively TRBD1 (5 bases). V was trimmed by 3 bases and J by 2 bases, leaving 18 bases between them. The CDR3 covers 17 residues. The germline V gene has CDR1 SGDLS and CDR2 YYNGEE. The CDR3 DNA is TGTGCCAGCAGCGCAGGGCCTCAGGCGGTTGGCAATCAGCCCCAGCATTTT. As protein: CASSAGPQAVGNQPQHF.

To note about this clone: The same CDR3 also results from other DNA sequences found in this sample. The chain uses TRBV6-5 and TRBJ1-1, with a weak D call TRBD1 (5 bases). The ends were cut back, 2 bases at V and 4 bases at J, with 8 bases in the middle. There are 13 residues in the CDR3. Germline CDR1 reads MNHEY; CDR2 reads SVGAGI. The CDR3 loop is CASSYGGSTEAFF. CDR3 nucleotide sequence: TGTGCCAGCAGTTACGGGGGGAGCACTGAAGCTTTCTTT.

The V and J genes are TRBV7-9 and TRBJ2-5; possible D gene TRBD2, 6 bases. The CDR3 is 14 residues long. Germline V CDR1 and CDR2: SEHNR, FQNEAQ (reference sequence). The V and J ends lost 7 bases and 0 bases respectively, with 12 bases between them. CDR3 protein: CASNLGGYQETQYF. Written as DNA, the CDR3 is TGTGCCAGCAACCTAGGAGGGTACCAAGAGACCCAGTACTTC.

The J gene is TRBJ2-1, the V gene TRBV29-1; 7 bases are shared with TRBD1. Germline assignment: CDR1 SQVTM and CDR2 ANQGSEA. V shed 1 base, J shed 2 bases, and the junction held 11 bases outside the gene matches. The CDR3 loop spans 17 amino acids. The CDR3 DNA is TGCAGCGTTGAAGGGGGGCACAGGGGCCGCCCCTACAATGAGCAGTTCTTC. It codes for CSVEGGHRGRPYNEQFF.

The V and J genes are TRBV11-2 and TRBJ2-1; D possibly corresponds to TRBD2 (5 bases). The CDR3 consists of 14 residues. CDR1 and CDR2 (germline): SGHAT, FQNNGV. The germline V and J ends were trimmed by 1 base and 7 bases, with 11 bases remaining between them. CDR3 sequence: CASSLVGSGNEQFF. In DNA, the CDR3 is TGTGCCAGCAGCTTAGTGGGCTCGGGAAATGAGCAGTTCTTC.

This chain connects TRBV5-6 to TRBJ1-4; 9 bases are a match to TRBD1. From germline, CDR1 is SGHDT and CDR2 YYEEEE. The J segment lost 4 bases and the V segment lost 3 bases, leaving 10 bases of the junction unmatched. There are 17 residues in the CDR3. The CDR3 bases are TGTGCCAGCAGCTGGGCCGGGACAGGGAGGCATAATGAAAAACTGTTTTTT. Protein sequence: CASSWAGTGRHNEKLFF.

This clone was counted only a few times. The chain carries TRBV30 and TRBJ1-1; D unresolved. The CDR3 is 13 residues long. Trimming shortened V by 3 bases and J by 3 bases, and 11 bases separated the two germline ends. Germline CDR1 GTSNPN, CDR2 SVGIG (reference sequence). The CDR3: CAWSPSGDTEAFF. As DNA, the CDR3 is TGTGCCTGGAGCCCCAGCGGCGACACTGAAGCTTTCTTT.

Here the CDR3 reads CASSRHWAGDQPQHF. The CDR3 DNA sequence: TGTGCCAGCAGTCGTCATTGGGCAGGGGACCAGCCCCAGCATTTT. The rearrangement uses TRBV27 and TRBJ1-5; D perhaps matches TRBD1 (6 bases). Trimming removed 5 bases at V and 7 bases at J, with 18 bases between. This CDR3 is built from 15 residues. Germline-derived CDR1 and CDR2 are MNHEY and SMNVEV (reference sequence).

V usage is TRBV27 and J usage is TRBJ2-5; 7 nucleotides align to TRBD2. V dropped 3 bases and J dropped 5; count of bases not matched to a gene: 12. The germline CDR1 and CDR2 sequences are MNHEY and SMNVEV (reference sequence). This CDR3 is built from 16 residues. CDR3 nucleotides: TGTGCCAGCAGTTTCTGGGGACTATCGGTAGGGGAGACCCAGTACTTC. Protein product: CASSFWGLSVGETQYF.

The chain carries TRBV19 and TRBJ1-1; 7 nucleotides match TRBD1. V shed 10 bases, J shed 5 bases, and the junction held 10 bases outside the gene matches. CDR1 and CDR2 (germline): LNHDA, SQIVND (reference sequence). The length of the CDR3 is 13 residues. In nucleotides, the CDR3 is TGTGCCATAAAGGCGACAGGGTTTACTGAAGCTTTCTTT. This encodes CAIKATGFTEAFF.

The chain combines TRBV11-3 with TRBJ1-5, with a tentative D call TRBD1 (6 bases). CDR3 length: 17 residues. CDR1 and CDR2 from the germline V gene are SGHNT and YENEEA. V lost 5 bases, J lost 6 bases, and 23 bases lay in between. Written as DNA, the CDR3 is TGTGCCAGCAGCCAAGACGACAGGTGGGGCAATTGTCAGCCCCAGCATTTT. Translating it yields CASSQDDRWGNCQPQHF. The full variable domain, its missing parts supplied by reference TRBV11-3 and TRBJ1-5, is EAGVVQSPRYKIIEKKQPVAFWCNPISGHNTLYWYLQNLGQGPELLIRYENEEAVDDSQLPKDRFSAERLKGVDSTLKIQPAELGDSAVYLCASSQDDRWGNCQPQHFGDGTRLSIL.

The genes are TRBV24-1 and TRBJ1-2; D not resolved. Trimming stripped 4 bases from V and 1 base from J, with 18 bases between. CDR1 KGHDR and CDR2 SFDVKD come from the germline V gene. CDR3 length: 17 amino acids. The CDR3: CATSDSGPRGGNYGYTF. In DNA form, the CDR3 reads TGTGCCACCAGTGACTCCGGTCCCCGCGGAGGTAACTATGGCTACACCTTC.

The chain has TRBV5-1 and TRBJ1-4, with TRBD1 as a possible D gene (6 bases). The CDR3 has 17 amino acids. Trimming took off 1 base at V and 8 bases at J, with 21 bases between the two ends. Germline CDR1 reads SGHRS; CDR2 reads YFSETQ. The CDR3 loop reads CASSLFPGGDTGEKLFF. CDR3 in DNA: TGCGCCAGCAGCTTGTTCCCCGGTGGGGACACAGGGGAAAAACTGTTTTTT.

This clone was found a few times. The chain carries TRBV6-5 and TRBJ1-5; 10 bases match TRBD1. The V gene end was trimmed by 4 bases and the J gene end by 4 bases; junction bases not matched to a gene: 4. Germline assignment: CDR1 MNHEY and CDR2 SVGAGI. This CDR3 is 15 amino acids long. CDR3 protein: CASSSRQGANQPQHF. The CDR3 DNA follows: TGTGCCAGCAGTTCCAGACAGGGGGCAAATCAGCCCCAGCATTTT.

The chain has TRBV27 and TRBJ1-5; 9 bases are shared with TRBD1. The V gene end was trimmed by 7 bases and the J gene end by 8 bases; junction bases not matched to a gene: 9. Germline V gene lookup returns CDR1 MNHEY and CDR2 SMNVEV (reference sequence). The CDR3 contains 14 residues. Written as DNA, the CDR3 is TGTGCCAGCACCCTCACAGGGGGCAGGGAGCCCCAGCATTTT. Translation: CASTLTGGREPQHF.

The count of this clone is one. The gene calls are TRBV19 and TRBJ1-5; weak D call: TRBD1 (5 bases). The length of the CDR3 is 14 residues. V was pared by 2 bases and J by 10 bases, with 15 bases between. Germline assignment: CDR1 LNHDA and CDR2 SQIVND (reference sequence). The CDR3 loop is CASSIRGPMFPQHF. In DNA, the CDR3 is TGTGCCAGTAGTATAAGGGGCCCTATGTTTCCCCAGCATTTT.

The rearrangement links TRBV4-3 to TRBJ1-2; D unresolved. The CDR3 covers 11 residues. The V and J ends lost 4 bases and 12 bases respectively, with 12 bases between them. The V gene's germline CDR1 is LGHNA and CDR2 YSLEER. CDR3 residues: CASSPGGVDTF. The CDR3 DNA reads as TGCGCCAGCAGCCCCGGCGGAGTCGACACCTTC.

The chain links TRBV25-1 to TRBJ2-3; 9 nucleotides align to TRBD1. Losses at the gene ends were 5 bases for V and 9 bases for J; bases not matched to a gene: 6. Germline CDR1 MGHDK, CDR2 SYGVNS. This CDR3 contains 13 residues. The CDR3 DNA sequence: TGTGCCAGCAGTACACAAGGACAGGGGACGCAGTATTTT. Amino acid sequence: CASSTQGQGTQYF.

As DNA, the CDR3 is TGTGCCAGCAGCTTAGACTTTGGGGGCGGAGGAGGCTACACCTTC. Translating gives CASSLDFGGGGGYTF. The rearrangement uses TRBV7-9 and TRBJ1-2; tentatively, D is TRBD1 (6 bases). V lost 1 base to trimming and J lost 8 bases, with 17 bases between them. The CDR3 contains 15 residues. Germline CDR1 reads SEHNR; CDR2 reads FQNEAQ (reference sequence).